This T cell receptor beta chain was identified during a study of cytomegalovirus exposure and HLA in healthy donors (dated 2017 in TCRdb). Some background on the complete study: According to an earlier analysis of 587 of the donors, roughly 180 million T cells yielded 90 million to 130 million unique TCR beta sequences and approximately 300 Gb of sequence data. An early release covering more than 500 HLA-typed donors comprised 300 to 350 gigabases of sequencing data and tens of millions of unique TCR sequences. Of the 350 to 450 genotyped donors, approximately 83% fell in the genetic ancestry cluster associated with self-reported Caucasian donors. The study was designed to test whether signatures of past pathogen exposure could be identified by cataloging public T cell receptors. The T cell repertoires of around 670 subjects were profiled by immunosequencing and related to cytomegalovirus serostatus. Along with the roughly 700-subject first cohort, a separate validation cohort of around 110 different subjects was used. The study combined high-throughput TCR immunosequencing, statistical association of individual TCRs with disease status, and machine learning to predict cytomegalovirus infection status. A later analysis re-analyzed previously published TCR beta repertoires from roughly 690 donors and added high-resolution HLA genotyping to study TCR occurrence patterns. Rather than drawing on any new phenotypic data, the later analysis identified candidate immune exposures from TCR beta sequences and the way those sequences occurred across donors. An earlier analysis of 500 to 650 of the donors applied high-throughput TCR beta sequencing to assess whether each TCR beta V gene segment acted as functional or pseudogenic. Donor age, sex, ethnicity and CMV serostatus were collected together with the repertoire data. A later genetic analysis took genome-wide SNP genotypes for about 55% of the roughly 670 donors and used that subset as a discovery cohort. Every discovery cohort repertoire had been produced on one sequencing platform. Class I and class II HLA loci were covered by the typing at four-digit resolution. The number of typed donors differed by locus: 629-630 for A, B, C, DRB1 and DQB1; roughly 510 for DQA1; approximately 600 for DPA1; and some 450 for DPB1. A handful of DR-DQ haplotypes were handled as single units for association and clustering because linkage in the cohort was strong. Among about 410 genotyped donors of the cohort, an average of approximately 220,000 unique TCR beta nucleotide sequences was sequenced per donor, of which about 19% were non-productive. On the study overall, not on this receptor specifically: Most TCR sequences were seen in very few donors, while some public TCRs were found in many individuals. According to the authors, the approach could potentially be generalized to other disease states and immunological phenotypes. Because HLA typing was missing for some donors at each locus, association tests included only the typed subset. A later analysis associated 16,951 TCR beta sequences with specific HLA alleles at a false discovery rate of 0.05. According to a later analysis, parvovirus B19, influenza, CMV and Epstein-Barr virus appeared linked to several top co-occurrence clusters. The earlier analysis of approximately 560 of the donors excluded approximately 17 rarely observed V segments, including chromosome 9 orphons, because counts were too low. An association between a missense DCLRE1C variant and V-gene and J-gene trimming of TCR beta chains was found in a later genetic analysis and replicated in an independent cohort. Roughly uniform sequencing depth across donors was assumed in presence/absence analyses, although this assumption may not hold. Only TCR beta chains were sequenced in this cohort, and the absence of alpha or paired-chain data limited detectable features. According to a later analysis, most CMV-associated TCR beta chains appeared to be HLA-restricted, and the HLA associations seemed to be driven largely by CMV exposure. In both the original and validation cohorts, the classifier was reported to diagnose cytomegalovirus status with high specificity and sensitivity. The study gave a list of roughly 150 TCR beta chains associated with cytomegalovirus. In a later analysis, TCR association rates were found to vary across HLA loci, with the most associated TCRs seen for DRB1 alleles and the fewest for HLA-C alleles. In an earlier analysis of 587 of the donors, most TCR beta V segments appeared in productive rearrangements about 87% or about 30% of the time, broadly matching IMGT annotations. Linkage disequilibrium might explain the correlated functional status among segregating V segments, but an unknown experimental factor could not be excluded. In vitro tests confirmed that three of the cytomegalovirus-associated TCR beta chains recognize cytomegalovirus antigens. A group of highly shared sequence variants was considered likely to be a technical artifact of the sequencing pipeline. Compared with the roughly 710-donor mean, donors in an Asian-associated ancestry cluster had fewer N-insertions in productive TCRs, according to a later genetic analysis. A further reported finding was that TCR beta sequences accurately predicted the HLA-A and HLA-B alleles for most subjects in the first cohort. Strong co-occurrence of HLA alleles, especially DR and DQ, made assigning TCR associations to individual alleles difficult. Compared with equally common non-associated chains, HLA-associated TCR beta chains in a later analysis were more clonally expanded and had lower generation probabilities. Immune exposure information for the cohort was limited to CMV serostatus.

Libraries were constructed by the immunoSEQ multiplex PCR assay. A mixture of 60 forward primers for TCR Vbeta segments and 13 reverse primers for TCR Jbeta segments was used in the multiplex PCR. A multiplex PCR assay on genomic DNA amplified the CDR3 region of rearranged TCR beta genes. Amplified TCR beta libraries were sequenced as 87-base-pair reads on the Illumina HiSeq System. The source study handled its data this way. A later analysis tallied tens of millions of unique TCR beta chains across the 666 repertoires, and approximately 12 million of those chains were shared by two or more donors. Raw reads were error-corrected and collapsed into unique sequences with a nearest-neighbor algorithm that merged closely related sequences to remove PCR and sequencing errors. Alignment of CDR3 sequences to IMGT reference sequences was used to assign V, D and J gene segments. For a sequence to be retained, a match of at least six nucleotides to both a V gene segment and a J gene segment was required. Rearrangements were called productive when the CDR3 lacked stop codons and stayed in frame with V and J; all others were non-productive. CDR3 was defined by IMGT convention, running from the second conserved V-encoded cysteine to the conserved J-encoded phenylalanine. Sequences without an unambiguous match to a single V gene segment were excluded from the earlier analysis of several hundred of the donors. In an earlier analysis of a few hundred of the donors, V segments were called functional above 56.7% productive rearrangements and were called segregating when the between-donor standard deviation exceeded 5%. A statistical classification framework was built for diagnosing cytomegalovirus status from the catalog of TCR beta chain sequences. A later analysis assigned V and J genes by comparing TCR nucleotide sequences with IMGT/GENE-DB human TR gene sequences. In a later analysis, CDR3 sequences and most-parsimonious VDJ recombination scenarios were assigned using the TCRdist pipeline. A later analysis defined each TCR beta chain by its CDR3 amino acid sequence plus V-gene family, and excluded reads lacking a unique V-gene family. As a way to deal with suspected cross-contamination and a sequencing artifact, a later analysis dropped 640 or so nucleotide sequences that were highly shared and had low generation probability. A later analysis calculated a clonal expansion index for each public chain from normalized within-repertoire ranks of inferred template counts. A later analysis computed generation probabilities with a VDJ recombination model fitted to out-of-frame rearrangements, and checked the results against IGoR. In a later analysis, hypergeometric tests were used to score TCR-TCR, TCR-HLA and TCR-CMV co-occurrence, with a repertoire-size bias correction applied to TCR pairs. In a later analysis, false discovery rates were estimated by permuting HLA or CMV assignments 20 times. In a later analysis, co-occurring TCRs were grouped using DBSCAN, and TCRdist sequence similarity was added for clustering within HLA-allele-positive subsets. For co-occurrence clustering, repertoires with fewer than 30,000 or more than 120,000 public chains were excluded, along with 5 or 6 repertoires with anomalous nucleotide sharing. The clones in this table, taken by TCRdb from immuneACCESS, are in-frame only. Not every clone is retained; where verified, under half of the shortfall comes from an unresolved V gene, and the cause of the rest is unknown. V, J and clone size derive from that table, while D and trimming were established from the DNA sequence. This sample comprises over 100,000 clones, around three quarters of them detected only once. Together, the top ten hold about 3.3% of the sample.

The cohort was made up of approximately 670 healthy bone marrow donors. At the time of sampling, all cohort members were nominally healthy, though unrecorded immune exposures were likely present. The donor was CMV seropositive and was included in the group of some 290 seropositive cohort members. A peripheral blood sample was collected from each donor, and TCR beta sequencing was performed on peripheral blood mononuclear cells. The Qiagen DNeasy Blood Extraction Kit was used to extract genomic DNA from the blood cell samples. This clone has ten or more counts. It has no known antigen specificity. There are no base qualities to consult, and no much larger clone falls within one base. The sequence was collected from a woman in her thirties in good health and CMV-seropositive. What was sequenced was PBMCs.

The nucleotide sequence reads TGCGCCAGCAGTCTTAACCCAGGGTGTGAAGCCTATGCTGAAGCTTTCTTT. It is translated as CASSLNPGCEAYAEAFF. The chain was built from TRBV23-1 and TRBJ1-1, with TRBD1 perhaps the D gene, on 5 matching bases. TRBV23-1 is an ORF; its function is uncertain. The CDR3, from cysteine to phenylalanine, totals 17 residues. Only the CDR3 part of the read is kept: 51 bases, read in frame from the first base. The trim is 4 bases for V and 6 bases for J, with a gap of 24 bases between the germline ends.